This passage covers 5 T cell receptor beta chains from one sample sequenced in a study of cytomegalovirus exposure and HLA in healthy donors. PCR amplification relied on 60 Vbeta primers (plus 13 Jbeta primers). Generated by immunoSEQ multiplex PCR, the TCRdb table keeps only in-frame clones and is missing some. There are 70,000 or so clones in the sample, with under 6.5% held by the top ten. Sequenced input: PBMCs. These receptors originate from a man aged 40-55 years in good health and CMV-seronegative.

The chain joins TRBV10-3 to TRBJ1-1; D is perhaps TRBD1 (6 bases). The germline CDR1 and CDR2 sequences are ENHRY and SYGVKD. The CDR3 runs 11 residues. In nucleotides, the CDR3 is TGTGCTGCAGGGGACCCAACTGAAGCTTTCTTT. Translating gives CAAGDPTEAFF.

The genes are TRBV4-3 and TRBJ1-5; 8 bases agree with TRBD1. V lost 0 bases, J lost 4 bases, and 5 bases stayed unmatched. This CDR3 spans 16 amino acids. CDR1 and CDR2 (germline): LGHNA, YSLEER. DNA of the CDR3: TGCGCCAGCAGCCAAGAGTCAGGGGGCGTTAATCAGCCCCAGCATTTT. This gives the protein CASSQESGGVNQPQHF.

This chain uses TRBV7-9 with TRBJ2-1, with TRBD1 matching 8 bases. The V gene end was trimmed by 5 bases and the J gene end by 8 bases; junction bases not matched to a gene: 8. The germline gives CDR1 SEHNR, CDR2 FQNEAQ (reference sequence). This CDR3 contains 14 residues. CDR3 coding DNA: TGTGCCAGCAGCATTGGACAGGGAATCGATGAGCAGTTCTTC. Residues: CASSIGQGIDEQFF. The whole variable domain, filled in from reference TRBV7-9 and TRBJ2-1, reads DTGVSQNPRHKITKRGQNVTFRCDPISEHNRLYWYRQTLGQGPEFLTYFQNEAQLEKSRLLSDRFSAERPKGSFSTLEIQRTEQGDSAMYLCASSIGQGIDEQFFGPGTRLTVL.

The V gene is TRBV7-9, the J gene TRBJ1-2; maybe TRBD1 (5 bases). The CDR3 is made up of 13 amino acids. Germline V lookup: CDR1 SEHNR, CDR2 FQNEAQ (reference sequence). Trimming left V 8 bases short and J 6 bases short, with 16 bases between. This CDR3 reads CASRPRGEDGYTF. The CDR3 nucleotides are TGTGCCAGCCGCCCCCGGGGGGAGGATGGCTACACCTTC.

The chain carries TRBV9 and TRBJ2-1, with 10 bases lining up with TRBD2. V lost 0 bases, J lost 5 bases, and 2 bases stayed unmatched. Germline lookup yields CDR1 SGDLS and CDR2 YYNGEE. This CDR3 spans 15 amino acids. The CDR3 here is CASSVASGRDNEQFF. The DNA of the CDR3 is TGTGCCAGCAGCGTAGCTAGCGGGAGAGACAATGAGCAGTTCTTC.